This entry describes one T cell receptor (beta chain). Its antigen remains unknown. This entry is derived from a study of monozygotic twins with inflammatory bowel disease. Study conclusions and caveats: Healthy twins showed more clonotype sharing with others than IBD patients, especially patients with disease activity.

Blood, 2.5 to 3 ml, was drawn per donor. The template-switching step introduced UMIs that carried a 6-nucleotide sample barcode. Using TCRalpha and TCRbeta cDNA, the researchers carried out two nested PCRs that lasted roughly 16 and 10 cycles. TCRdb processed the 5' RACE reads again and assigns one entry to each CDR3 protein, with no DNA. Its clone listing holds approximately 380,000 distinct CDR3 sequences. This CDR3 has 18 amino acids. Looked up from germline, CDR1 is SGHRS and CDR2 is YFSETQ. This chain joins TRBV5-1 and TRBJ1-5; lacking DNA, the TRBD1 call made by TCRdb goes unchecked. This clonotype was sampled from a human donor with ulcerative colitis or Crohn's disease, or a healthy co-twin of an affected twin (not recorded which). Specimen: blood. The CDR3 here is CASSLGTSGTPGYQPQHF.